This T cell receptor beta chain was recorded in a study of CD8+ T cells in alopecia areata. Study-wide background: C3H/HeJ donors aged about 6-13 months with spontaneous alopecia supplied skin grafted onto roughly 6-10-week-old female C3H/HeJ mice. Study-wide findings and caveats: Mice showed clearer TCR sharing than patients did, a gap that was possibly HLA-related. Lesional scalp displayed greater clonality than normal scalp, most notably in alopecia totalis/universalis. Scalp samples also contribute reads from the resident alphabeta T cells found in normal skin.

This clone turned up a few times. The antigen remains unidentified. Germline and genes: mouse. The read comes to an end 4 residues before the CDR3 does, leaving the germline J gene to fill in the end. Following extraction, RNA underwent reverse transcription to cDNA, which served as the sequencing template. Clones were sequenced by immunoSEQ multiplex PCR, and TCRdb holds only the in-frame ones, with some missing. Captured here are around 100,000 clones, none seen once; the top ten comprise roughly a fifth. Germline V gene sequence: CDR1 NNHDY, CDR2 SYVADS. V shed 5 bases and J 4 bases; nucleotides not matched to a gene: 5. CDR3 length: 14 amino acids.

This clonotype was obtained from a C3H/HeJ mouse with alopecia areata. The mouse line has the MHC haplotype H2-k. This chain links TRBV13-3 with TRBJ2-2; 7 nucleotides agree with TRBD1. The material sequenced was lesional skin. The sequenced CDR3 bases are TGTGCCAGCAGAAACAGGGGCGGCACCGGG. It encodes CASRNRGGTG. The CDR3 reads in full as CASRNRGGTGQLYF.